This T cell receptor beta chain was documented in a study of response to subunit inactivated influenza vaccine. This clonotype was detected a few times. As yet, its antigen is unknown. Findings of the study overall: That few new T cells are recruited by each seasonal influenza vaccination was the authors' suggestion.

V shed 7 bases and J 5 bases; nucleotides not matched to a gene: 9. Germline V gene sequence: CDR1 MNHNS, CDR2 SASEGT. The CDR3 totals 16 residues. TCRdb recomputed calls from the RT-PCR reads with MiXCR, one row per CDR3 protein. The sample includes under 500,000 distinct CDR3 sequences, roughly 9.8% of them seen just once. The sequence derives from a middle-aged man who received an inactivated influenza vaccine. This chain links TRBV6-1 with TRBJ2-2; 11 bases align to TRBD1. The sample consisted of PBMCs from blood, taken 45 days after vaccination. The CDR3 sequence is CASIPQGTGGTGELFF. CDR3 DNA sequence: TGTGCCAGCATCCCGCAAGGGACAGGGGGTACCGGGGAGCTGTTTTTT.